These T cell receptor beta chains were read from a single sample in a study of blood T cells in healthy people across ages. Using its own MiXCR run on the 5' RACE reads, TCRdb lists one record per CDR3 protein. The sample holds about 1.6 million distinct CDR3 sequences, around 36% seen once. What was sequenced was blood. The receptors originated from a woman aged 30 to 39 in good health. Both conserved end residues are part of each CDR3. The order of the fields is V gene, clone size, CDR3 protein. The size field is filled for only some rows; it gives once, few, many or a size class.

TRBV6-1,-,CASSEQGHQPQHF
TRBV30,-,CAWSVGGPSTEAFF
TRBV7-9,-,CASSLVRSSWGQGYYGYTF
TRBV28,once,CASSPDDYNEQFF
TRBV27,-,CASSKQGGRTEAFF
TRBV6-1,few,CASSPDLGQGALRSYEQYF
TRBV7-9,-,CASSLGGLAGDMYQETQYF
TRBV6-5,-,CASARGSGYGYTF
TRBV28,-,CASSLAGWVAGVSHEQYF
TRBV4-1,many,CASSQERASGSGNQPQHF
TRBV5-1,-,CASSLPSAGVANEQFF
TRBV24-1,-,CATSDLGGGRDEQFF
TRBV20-1,-,CSARMFNEKLFF
TRBV29-1,many,CSAGTDTYEQYF
TRBV4-1,-,CASSQGLRDRGDYGYTF